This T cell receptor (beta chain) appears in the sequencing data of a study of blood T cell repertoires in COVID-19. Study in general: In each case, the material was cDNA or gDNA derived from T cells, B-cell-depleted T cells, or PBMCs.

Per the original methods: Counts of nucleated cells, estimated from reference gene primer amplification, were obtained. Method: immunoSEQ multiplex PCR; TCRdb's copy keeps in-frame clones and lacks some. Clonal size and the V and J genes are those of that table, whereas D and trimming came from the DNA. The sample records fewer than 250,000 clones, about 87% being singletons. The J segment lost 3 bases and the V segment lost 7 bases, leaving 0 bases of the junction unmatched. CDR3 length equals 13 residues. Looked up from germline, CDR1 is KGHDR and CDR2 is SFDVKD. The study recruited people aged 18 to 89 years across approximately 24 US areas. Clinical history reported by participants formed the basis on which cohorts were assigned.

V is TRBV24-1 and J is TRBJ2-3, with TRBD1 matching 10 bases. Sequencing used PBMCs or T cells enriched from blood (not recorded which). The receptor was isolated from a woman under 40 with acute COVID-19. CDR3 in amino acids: CATRGQGTDTQYF. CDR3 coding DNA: TGTGCCACCAGGGGACAGGGGACAGATACGCAGTATTTT.